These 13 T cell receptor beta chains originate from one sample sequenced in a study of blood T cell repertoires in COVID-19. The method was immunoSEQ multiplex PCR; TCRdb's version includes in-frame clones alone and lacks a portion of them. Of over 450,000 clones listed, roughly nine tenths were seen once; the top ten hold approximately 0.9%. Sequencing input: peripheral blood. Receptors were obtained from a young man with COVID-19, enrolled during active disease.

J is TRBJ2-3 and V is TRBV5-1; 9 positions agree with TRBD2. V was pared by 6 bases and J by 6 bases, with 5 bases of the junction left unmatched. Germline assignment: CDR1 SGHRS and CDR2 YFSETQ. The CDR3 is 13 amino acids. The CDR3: CASMGLAMDTQYF. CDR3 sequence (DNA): TGCGCCAGCATGGGACTAGCTATGGATACGCAGTATTTT.

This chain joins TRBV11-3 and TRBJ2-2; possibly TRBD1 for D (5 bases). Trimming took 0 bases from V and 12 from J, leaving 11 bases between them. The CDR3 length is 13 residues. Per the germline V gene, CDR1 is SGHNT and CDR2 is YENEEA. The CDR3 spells CASSLDTREKLFF. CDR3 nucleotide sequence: TGTGCCAGCAGCTTAGATACCAGGGAAAAGCTGTTTTTT.

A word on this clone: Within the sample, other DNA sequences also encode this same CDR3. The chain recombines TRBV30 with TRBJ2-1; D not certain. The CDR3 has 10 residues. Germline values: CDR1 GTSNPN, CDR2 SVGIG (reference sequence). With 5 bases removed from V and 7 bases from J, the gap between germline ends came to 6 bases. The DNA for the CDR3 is TGTGCCTGGGGGCAGAATGAGCAGTTCTTC. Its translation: CAWGQNEQFF.

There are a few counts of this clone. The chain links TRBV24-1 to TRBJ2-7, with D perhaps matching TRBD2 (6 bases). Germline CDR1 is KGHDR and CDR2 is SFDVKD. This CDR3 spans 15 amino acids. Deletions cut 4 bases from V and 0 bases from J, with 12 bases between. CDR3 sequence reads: CATSEGLLSSYEQYF. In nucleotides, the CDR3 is TGTGCCACCAGTGAGGGACTCCTGAGCTCCTACGAGCAGTACTTC.

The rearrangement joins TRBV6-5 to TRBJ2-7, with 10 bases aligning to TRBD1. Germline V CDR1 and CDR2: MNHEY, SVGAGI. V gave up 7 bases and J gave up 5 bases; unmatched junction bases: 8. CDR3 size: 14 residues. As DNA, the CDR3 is TGTGCCAGCATTCCGGGACAGGGGATCCACGAGCAGTACTTC. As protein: CASIPGQGIHEQYF.

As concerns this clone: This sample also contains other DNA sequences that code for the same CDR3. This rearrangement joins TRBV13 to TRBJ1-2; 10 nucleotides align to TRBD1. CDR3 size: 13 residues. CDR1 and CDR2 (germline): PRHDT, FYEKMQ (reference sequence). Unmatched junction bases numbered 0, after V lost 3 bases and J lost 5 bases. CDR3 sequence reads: CASSLGQGYGYTF. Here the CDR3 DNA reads TGTGCCAGCAGCTTGGGACAGGGGTATGGCTACACCTTC.

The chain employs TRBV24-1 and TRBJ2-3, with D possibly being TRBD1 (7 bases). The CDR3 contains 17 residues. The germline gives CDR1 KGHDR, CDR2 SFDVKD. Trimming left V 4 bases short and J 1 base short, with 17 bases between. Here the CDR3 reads CATSDRSRGARTDTQYF. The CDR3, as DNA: TGTGCCACCAGTGACCGTAGCAGGGGGGCCCGCACAGATACGCAGTATTTT.

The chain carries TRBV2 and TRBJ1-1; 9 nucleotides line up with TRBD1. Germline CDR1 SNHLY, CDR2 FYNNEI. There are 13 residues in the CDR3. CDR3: CAPSSQGATEAFF. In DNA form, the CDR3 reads TGTGCACCTTCCTCACAGGGGGCCACTGAAGCTTTCTTT.

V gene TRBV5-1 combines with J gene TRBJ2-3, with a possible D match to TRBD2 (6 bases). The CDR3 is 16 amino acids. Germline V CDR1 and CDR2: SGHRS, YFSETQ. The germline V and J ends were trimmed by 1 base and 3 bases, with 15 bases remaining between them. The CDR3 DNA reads TGCGCCAGCAGCTTGTCGGGTTTTGGGGGGACAGATACGCAGTATTTT. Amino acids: CASSLSGFGGTDTQYF.

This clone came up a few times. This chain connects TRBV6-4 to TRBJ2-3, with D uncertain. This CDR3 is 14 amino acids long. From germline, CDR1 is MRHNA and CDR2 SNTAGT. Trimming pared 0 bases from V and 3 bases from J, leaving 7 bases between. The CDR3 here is CASSDSPGTDTQYF. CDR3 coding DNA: TGTGCCAGCAGTGACTCACCCGGGACAGATACGCAGTATTTT.

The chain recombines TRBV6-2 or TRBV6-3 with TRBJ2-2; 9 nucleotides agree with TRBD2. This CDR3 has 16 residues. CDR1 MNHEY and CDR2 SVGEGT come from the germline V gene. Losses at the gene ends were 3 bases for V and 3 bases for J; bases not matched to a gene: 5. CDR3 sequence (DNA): TGTGCCAGCAGTTATGGTGCGGGAGGGGACACCGGGGAGCTGTTTTTT. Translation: CASSYGAGGDTGELFF.

The CDR3: CASRVAGGQETQYF. The CDR3 coding sequence is TGTGCCAGTAGAGTAGCGGGAGGTCAAGAGACCCAGTACTTC. V and J are TRBV19 and TRBJ2-5, with TRBD2 matching 10 bases. The CDR3 loop spans 14 amino acids. Germline CDR1 and CDR2: LNHDA and SQIVND (reference sequence). Unmatched junction bases numbered 3, after V lost 6 bases and J lost 2 bases.

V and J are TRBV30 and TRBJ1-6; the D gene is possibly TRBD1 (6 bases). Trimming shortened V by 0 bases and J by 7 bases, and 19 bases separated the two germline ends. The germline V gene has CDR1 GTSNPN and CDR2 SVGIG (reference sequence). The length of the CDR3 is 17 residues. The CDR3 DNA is TGTGCCTGGAGTGTACTCCCGAGGGGGAAGGGGAATTCACCCCTCCACTTT. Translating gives CAWSVLPRGKGNSPLHF.